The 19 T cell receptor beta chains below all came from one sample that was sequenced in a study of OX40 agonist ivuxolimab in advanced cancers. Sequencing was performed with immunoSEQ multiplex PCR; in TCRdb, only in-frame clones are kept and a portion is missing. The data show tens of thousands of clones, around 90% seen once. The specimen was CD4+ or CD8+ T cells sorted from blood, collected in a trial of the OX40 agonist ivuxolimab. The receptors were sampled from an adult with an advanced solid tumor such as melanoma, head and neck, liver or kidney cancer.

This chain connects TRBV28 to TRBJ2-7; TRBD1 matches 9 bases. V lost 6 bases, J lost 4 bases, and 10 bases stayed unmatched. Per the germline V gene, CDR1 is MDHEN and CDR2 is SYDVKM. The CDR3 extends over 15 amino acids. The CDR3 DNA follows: TGTGCCAGCAGGGGACAGGGCCAATATCAGTACGAGCAGTACTTC. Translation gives CASRGQGQYQYEQYF.

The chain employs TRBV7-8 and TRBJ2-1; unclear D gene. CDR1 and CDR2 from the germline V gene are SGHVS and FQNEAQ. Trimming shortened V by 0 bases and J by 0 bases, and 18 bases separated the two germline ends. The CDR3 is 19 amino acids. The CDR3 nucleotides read TGTGCCAGCAGCTTAGCGAGATGGGAATTCTCCGTCTCCTACAATGAGCAGTTCTTC. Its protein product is CASSLARWEFSVSYNEQFF.

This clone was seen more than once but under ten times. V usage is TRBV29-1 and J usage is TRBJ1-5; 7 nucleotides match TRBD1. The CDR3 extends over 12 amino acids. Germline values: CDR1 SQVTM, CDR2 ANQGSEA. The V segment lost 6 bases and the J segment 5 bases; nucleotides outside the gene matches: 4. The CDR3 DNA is TGCAGCGTCGGGGACAGTTATCAGCCCCAGCATTTT. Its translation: CSVGDSYQPQHF.

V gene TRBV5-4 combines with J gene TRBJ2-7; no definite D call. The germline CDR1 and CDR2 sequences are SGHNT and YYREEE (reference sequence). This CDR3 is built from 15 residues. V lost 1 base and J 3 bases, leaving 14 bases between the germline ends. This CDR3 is CASSLLGQSDYEQYF. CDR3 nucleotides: TGTGCCAGCAGCTTGCTTGGCCAGTCTGACTACGAGCAGTACTTC. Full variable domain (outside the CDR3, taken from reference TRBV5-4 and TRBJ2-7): ETGVTQSPTHLIKTRGQQVTLRCSSQSGHNTVSWYQQALGQGPQFIFQYYREEENGRGNFPPRFSGLQFPNYSSELNVNALELDDSALYLCASSLLGQSDYEQYFGPGTRLTVT.

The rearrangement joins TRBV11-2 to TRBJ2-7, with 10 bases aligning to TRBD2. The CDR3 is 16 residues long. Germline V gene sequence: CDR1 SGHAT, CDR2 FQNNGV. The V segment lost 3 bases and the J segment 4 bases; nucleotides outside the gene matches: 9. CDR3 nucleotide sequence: TGTGCCAGCAGCTTGGAGGGAACTAGCGGGAAATACGAGCAGTACTTC. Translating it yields CASSLEGTSGKYEQYF.

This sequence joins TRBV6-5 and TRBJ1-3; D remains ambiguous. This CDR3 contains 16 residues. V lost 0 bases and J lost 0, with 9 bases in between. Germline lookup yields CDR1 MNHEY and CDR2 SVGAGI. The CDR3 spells CASSYSGGSSGNTIYF. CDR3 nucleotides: TGTGCCAGCAGTTACTCGGGAGGGAGCTCTGGAAACACCATATATTTT.

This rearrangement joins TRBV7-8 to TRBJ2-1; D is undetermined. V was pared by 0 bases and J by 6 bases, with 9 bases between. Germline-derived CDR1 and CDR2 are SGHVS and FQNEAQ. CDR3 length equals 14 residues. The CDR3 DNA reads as TGTGCCAGCAGCTTAGCTAGTCGAGGCAATGAGCAGTTCTTC. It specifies CASSLASRGNEQFF.

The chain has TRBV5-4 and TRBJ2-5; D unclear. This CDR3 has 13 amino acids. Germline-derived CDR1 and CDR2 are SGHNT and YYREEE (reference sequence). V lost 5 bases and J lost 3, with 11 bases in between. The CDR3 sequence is CASRRQREETQYF. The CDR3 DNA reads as TGTGCCAGCAGAAGACAAAGAGAAGAGACCCAGTACTTC. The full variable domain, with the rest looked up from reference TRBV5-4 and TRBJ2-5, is ETGVTQSPTHLIKTRGQQVTLRCSSQSGHNTVSWYQQALGQGPQFIFQYYREEENGRGNFPPRFSGLQFPNYSSELNVNALELDDSALYLCASRRQREETQYFGPGTRLLVL.

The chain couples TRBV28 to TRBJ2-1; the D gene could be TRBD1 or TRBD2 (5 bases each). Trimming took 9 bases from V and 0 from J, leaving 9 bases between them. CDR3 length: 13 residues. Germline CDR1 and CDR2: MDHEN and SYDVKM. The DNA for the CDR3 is TGTGCCAGTTCAGGGAGCTCCTACAATGAGCAGTTCTTC. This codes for CASSGSSYNEQFF.

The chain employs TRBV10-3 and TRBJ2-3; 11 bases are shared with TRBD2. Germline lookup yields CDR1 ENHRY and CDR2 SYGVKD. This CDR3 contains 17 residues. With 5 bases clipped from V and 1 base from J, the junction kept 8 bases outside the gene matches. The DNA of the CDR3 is TGTGCCATCAGTCCGGGTAGCGGGAGGGCTGGCACAGATACGCAGTATTTT. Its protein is CAISPGSGRAGTDTQYF.

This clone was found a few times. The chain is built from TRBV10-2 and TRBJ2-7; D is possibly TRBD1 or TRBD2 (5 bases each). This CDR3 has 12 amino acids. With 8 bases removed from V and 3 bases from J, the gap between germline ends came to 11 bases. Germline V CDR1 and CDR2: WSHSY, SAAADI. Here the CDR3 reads CASGTTYYEQYF. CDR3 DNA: TGCGCCAGCGGGACCACATACTACGAGCAGTACTTC.

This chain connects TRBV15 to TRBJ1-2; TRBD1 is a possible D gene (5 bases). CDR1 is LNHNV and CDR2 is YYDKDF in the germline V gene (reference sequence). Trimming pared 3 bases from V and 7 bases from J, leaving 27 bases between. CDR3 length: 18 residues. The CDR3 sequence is CATSSQEGRRGARGGYTF. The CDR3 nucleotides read TGTGCCACCAGCAGCCAAGAGGGCAGGCGAGGGGCGCGGGGTGGCTACACCTTC. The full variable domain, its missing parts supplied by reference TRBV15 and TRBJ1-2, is DAMVIQNPRYQVTQFGKPVTLSCSQTLNHNVMYWYQQKSSQAPKLLFHYYDKDFNNEADTPDNFQSRRPNTSFCFLDIRSPGLGDTAMYLCATSSQEGRRGARGGYTFGSGTRLTVV.

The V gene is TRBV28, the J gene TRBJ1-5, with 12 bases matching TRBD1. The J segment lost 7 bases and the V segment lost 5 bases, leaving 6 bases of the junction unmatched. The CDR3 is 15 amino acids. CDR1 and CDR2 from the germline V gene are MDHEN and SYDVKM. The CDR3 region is CASSAGTGGEQPQHF. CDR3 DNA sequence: TGTGCCAGCAGTGCCGGGACAGGGGGCGAACAGCCCCAGCATTTT. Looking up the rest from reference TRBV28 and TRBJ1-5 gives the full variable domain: DVKVTQSSRYLVKRTGEKVFLECVQDMDHENMFWYRQDPGLGLRLIYFSYDVKMKEKGDIPEGYSVSREKKERFSLILESASTNQTSMYLCASSAGTGGEQPQHFGDGTRLSIL.

CDR3 nucleotide sequence: TGCGCCAGCAGCCAAGAAATAGGGGTCCCCACCGGGGAGCTGTTTTTT. It yields the protein CASSQEIGVPTGELFF. V and J are TRBV4-1 and TRBJ2-2; maybe TRBD1 (5 bases). The CDR3 totals 16 residues. In germline, CDR1 is MGHRA, CDR2 YSYEKL. Between the trimmed V and J ends, which lost 0 bases and 4 bases, there was a span of 12 bases.

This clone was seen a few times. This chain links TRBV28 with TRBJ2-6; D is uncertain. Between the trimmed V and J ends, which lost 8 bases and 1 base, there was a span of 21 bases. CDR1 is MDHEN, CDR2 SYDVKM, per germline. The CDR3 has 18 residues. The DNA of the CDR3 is TGTGCCAGCGTCGGGCACGCCCCGCGAGTGTCTGGGGCCAACGTCCTGACTTTC. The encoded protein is CASVGHAPRVSGANVLTF. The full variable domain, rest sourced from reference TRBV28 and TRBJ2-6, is DVKVTQSSRYLVKRTGEKVFLECVQDMDHENMFWYRQDPGLGLRLIYFSYDVKMKEKGDIPEGYSVSREKKERFSLILESASTNQTSMYLCASVGHAPRVSGANVLTFGAGSRLTVL.

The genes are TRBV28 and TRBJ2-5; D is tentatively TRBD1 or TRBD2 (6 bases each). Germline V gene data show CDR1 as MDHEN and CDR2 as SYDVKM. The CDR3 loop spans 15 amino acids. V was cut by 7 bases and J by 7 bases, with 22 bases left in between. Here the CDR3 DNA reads TGTGCCAGCACCCAAGGAGGGAATTCCAGGGGGACCCAGTACTTC. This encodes CASTQGGNSRGTQYF. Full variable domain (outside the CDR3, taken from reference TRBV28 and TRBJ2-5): DVKVTQSSRYLVKRTGEKVFLECVQDMDHENMFWYRQDPGLGLRLIYFSYDVKMKEKGDIPEGYSVSREKKERFSLILESASTNQTSMYLCASTQGGNSRGTQYFGPGTRLLVL.

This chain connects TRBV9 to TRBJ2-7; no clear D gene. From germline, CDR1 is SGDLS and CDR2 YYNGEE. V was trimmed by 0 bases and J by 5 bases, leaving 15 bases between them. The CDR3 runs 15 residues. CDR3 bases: TGTGCCAGCAGCGTAGATGTAGGGTACCTTCACGAGCAGTACTTC. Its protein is CASSVDVGYLHEQYF.

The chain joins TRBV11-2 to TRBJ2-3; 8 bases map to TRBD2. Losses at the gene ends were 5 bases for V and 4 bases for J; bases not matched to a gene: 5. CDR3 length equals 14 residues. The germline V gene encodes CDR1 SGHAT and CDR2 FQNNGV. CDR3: CASSPGLAADTQYF. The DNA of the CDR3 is TGTGCCAGCAGCCCCGGACTAGCCGCAGATACGCAGTATTTT.

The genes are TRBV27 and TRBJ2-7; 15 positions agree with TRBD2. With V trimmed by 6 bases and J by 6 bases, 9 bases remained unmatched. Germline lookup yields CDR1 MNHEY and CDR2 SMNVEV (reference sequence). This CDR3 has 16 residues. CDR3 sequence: CASRSWGLAGGGEQYF. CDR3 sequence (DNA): TGTGCCAGCAGATCCTGGGGACTAGCGGGAGGAGGCGAGCAGTACTTC.